This T cell receptor (beta chain) is drawn from a study of cytomegalovirus exposure and HLA in healthy donors. This CDR3 region has 14 residues. Trimming removed 0 bases at V and 5 bases at J, with 8 bases between. Looked up from germline, CDR1 is LGHNA and CDR2 is YSLEER. In the PCR, 60 Vbeta and 13 Jbeta primers were used. The method was immunoSEQ multiplex PCR; TCRdb's version includes in-frame clones alone and lacks a portion of them. Its listing shows 150,000 or so clones. Of note for this clone: No antigen is known for it.

Among the donors, all were healthy bone marrow donors. Study results and limitations: The Asian-associated ancestry cluster reportedly had fewer N-insertions than the 666-donor mean in a later analysis. Links to common viral pathogens appeared, in a later analysis, for several of the most significant clusters. Most CMV-associated TCR beta chains were later found to appear HLA-restricted.

This receptor was taken from a woman aged 50 to 60 in good health and CMV-seronegative. The specimen was PBMCs. The rearrangement uses TRBV4-3 and TRBJ2-1; D is uncertain. For the CDR3, the DNA is TGCGCCAGCAGCCAAGAGAAAAGCCACAATGAGCAGTTCTTC. Amino acid sequence: CASSQEKSHNEQFF.